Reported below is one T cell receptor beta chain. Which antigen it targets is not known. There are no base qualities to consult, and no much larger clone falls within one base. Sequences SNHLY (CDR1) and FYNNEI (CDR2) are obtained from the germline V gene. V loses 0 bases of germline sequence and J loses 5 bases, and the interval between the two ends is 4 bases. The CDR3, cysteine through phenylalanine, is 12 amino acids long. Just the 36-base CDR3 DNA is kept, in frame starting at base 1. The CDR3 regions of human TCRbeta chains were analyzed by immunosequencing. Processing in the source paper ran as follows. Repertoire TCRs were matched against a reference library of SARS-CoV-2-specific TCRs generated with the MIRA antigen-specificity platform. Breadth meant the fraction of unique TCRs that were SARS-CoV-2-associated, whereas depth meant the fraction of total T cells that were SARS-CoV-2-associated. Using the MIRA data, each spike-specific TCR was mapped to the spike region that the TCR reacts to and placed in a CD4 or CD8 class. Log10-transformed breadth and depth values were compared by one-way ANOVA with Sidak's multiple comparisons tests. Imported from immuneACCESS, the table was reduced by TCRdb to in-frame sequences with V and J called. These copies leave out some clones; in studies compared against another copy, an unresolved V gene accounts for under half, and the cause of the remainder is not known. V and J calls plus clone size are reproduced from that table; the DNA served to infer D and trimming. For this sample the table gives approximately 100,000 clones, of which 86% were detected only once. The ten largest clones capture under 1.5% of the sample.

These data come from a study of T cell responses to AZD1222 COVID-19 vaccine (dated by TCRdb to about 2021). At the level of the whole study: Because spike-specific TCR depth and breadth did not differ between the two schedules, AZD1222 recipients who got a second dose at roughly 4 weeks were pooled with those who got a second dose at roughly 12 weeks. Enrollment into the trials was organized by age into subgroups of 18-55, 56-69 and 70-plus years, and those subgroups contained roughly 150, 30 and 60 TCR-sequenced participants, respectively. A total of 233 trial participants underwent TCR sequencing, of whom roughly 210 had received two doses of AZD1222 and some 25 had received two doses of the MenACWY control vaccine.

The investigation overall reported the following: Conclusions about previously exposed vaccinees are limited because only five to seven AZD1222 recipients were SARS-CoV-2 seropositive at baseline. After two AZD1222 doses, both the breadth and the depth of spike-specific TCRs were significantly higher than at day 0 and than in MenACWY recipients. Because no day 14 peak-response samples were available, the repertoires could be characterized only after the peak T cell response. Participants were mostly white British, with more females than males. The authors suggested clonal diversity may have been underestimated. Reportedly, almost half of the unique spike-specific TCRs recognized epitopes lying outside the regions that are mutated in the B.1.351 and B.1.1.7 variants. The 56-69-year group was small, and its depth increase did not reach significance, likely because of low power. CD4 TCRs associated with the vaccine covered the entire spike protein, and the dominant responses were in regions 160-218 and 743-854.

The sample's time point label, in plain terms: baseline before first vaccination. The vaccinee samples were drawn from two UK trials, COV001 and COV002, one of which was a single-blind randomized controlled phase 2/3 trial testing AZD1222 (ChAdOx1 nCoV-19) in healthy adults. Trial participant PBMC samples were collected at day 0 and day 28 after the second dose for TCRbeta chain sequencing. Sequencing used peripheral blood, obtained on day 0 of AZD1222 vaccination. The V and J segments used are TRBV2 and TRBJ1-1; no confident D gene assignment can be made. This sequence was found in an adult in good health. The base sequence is TGTGCCAGCAGTGAAGCAGAGACTGAAGCTTTCTTT. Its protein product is CASSEAETEAFF.